The source of this TCR beta chain is a study of blood T cell repertoires in COVID-19. Study-level background: COVID-19 samples collected from the United States, Italy and Spain covered acute and convalescent phases. Nucleic acid was either cDNA or gDNA, and it came from T cells, B-cell-depleted T cells, or PBMCs.

Original handling: Counts of nucleated cells, estimated from reference gene primer amplification, were obtained. Assay used: immunoSEQ multiplex PCR; TCRdb lists only in-frame clones, some missing. D and trimming were read from the DNA, whereas the V and J calls and clone size are those reported in that table. The sample lists 60,000 or so clones, 85% occurring once. The germline V gene has CDR1 GTSNPN and CDR2 SVGIG (reference sequence). The CDR3 is 12 amino acids. J lost 3 bases, V lost 5 bases, and 3 bases had no gene match. The chain links TRBV30 to TRBJ1-2; 7 bases are a match to TRBD1. This TCR was recovered from a human donor in a cohort sampled during active COVID-19. Sequenced sample: peripheral blood. DNA of the CDR3: TGTGCCTGGGAGACAGGGCACTATGGCTACACCTTC. It specifies CAWETGHYGYTF.